This T cell receptor beta chain was sequenced during a study of blood T cell repertoires in COVID-19. CDR1 is SGHRS and CDR2 is YFSETQ in the germline V gene. The length of the CDR3 is 16 residues. The trim removed 0 bases at V and 3 bases at J, leaving 7 bases unmatched. The protocol was immunoSEQ multiplex PCR, while the TCRdb copy is restricted to in-frame clones and leaves out a portion. The sample consists of about 13,000 clones, around nine tenths of them appearing once. The sample consisted of peripheral blood. The chain combines TRBV5-1 with TRBJ2-3, with TRBD2 matching 7 bases. This clonotype originated in a human donor in a cohort sampled during active COVID-19. CDR3 DNA sequence: TGCGCCAGCAGCTTGGAGAGCGGGATAGCTACAGATACGCAGTATTTT. Its translation is CASSLESGIATDTQYF.